This note documents a single T cell receptor beta chain sequence. Described time point: peripheral blood 6 weeks after treatment start. Profiled with immunoSEQ multiplex PCR; TCRdb holds only in-frame clones, not every one. This sample yields about 23,000 clones, of which about 90% are seen a single time; about 11% belongs to the top ten. This sample stems from a study of PD-L1 blockade in urothelial cancer. The V and J ends lost 3 bases and 7 bases, in that order; junction bases with no gene match: 5. CDR1 and CDR2 (germline): SGHNT, YENEEA. The CDR3 extends over 14 amino acids. The chain links TRBV11-3 to TRBJ2-2, with 7 bases matching TRBD1. Sequenced here: PBMCs, sampled around atezolizumab (anti-PD-L1) treatment. This TCR derives from a woman aged 55-75 years with urothelial cancer. CDR3 nucleotides: TGTGCCAGCAGCTTTGGGACAGCGCACGGGGAGCTGTTTTTT. This gives the protein CASSFGTAHGELFF.